This T cell receptor (beta chain) was retrieved from a study of beta chain features in type 1 diabetes. Study-wide results and limits: Across all four CD4+ subsets, people with type 1 diabetes showed modestly shorter TCRB CDR3s.

There are a few counts of this clone. Its specificity is unknown. The investigators reverse transcribed all of the isolated RNA, so they sequenced expressed TCRB transcripts. TCRdb's table, derived via immunoSEQ multiplex PCR, lists solely in-frame clones and lacks some. This table has more than 250,000 clones, 24% appearing once. Germline CDR1 and CDR2: SQVTM and ANQGSEA. V was cut by 6 bases and J by 6 bases, with 12 bases left in between. The CDR3 has 11 residues. The V call is TRBV29-1, the J call TRBJ2-7; TRBD2 is a possible D gene (5 bases). This receptor was obtained from a woman aged 30 to 39 with type 1 diabetes. The specimen was naive CD4+ T cells from blood. The CDR3 loop is CSVRDPGEQYF. The CDR3 DNA reads as TGCAGCGTGAGGGATCCGGGCGAGCAGTACTTC.